This record covers a single T cell receptor beta chain. Its antigen is still unknown. TCRdb keeps only in-frame clones here, not all; method: immunoSEQ multiplex PCR. The sample carries fewer than 100,000 clones, about four fifths recorded once. The source of the sample is a study of radiotherapy plus CTLA-4 blockade in lung cancer. Study at large: 18% of patients responded objectively, and about 30% achieved disease control. Points from the study as a whole: Radiotherapy was combined with ipilimumab, and tumor-derived TCR clones then expanded in blood.

Patients in the study, people with chemo-refractory metastatic non-small-cell lung cancer, received focal radiation plus ipilimumab CTLA-4 blockade. Germline assignment: CDR1 SGHNT and CDR2 YENEEA. The CDR3 is made up of 15 amino acids. V lost 1 base and J lost 2, with 11 bases in between. The TCR originated in a human donor with non-small cell lung cancer who had stable disease on radiotherapy plus ipilimumab. The material was peripheral blood, obtained from a patient treated with radiotherapy plus ipilimumab. The chain is built from TRBV11-3 and TRBJ2-5; D is possibly TRBD1 (6 bases). CDR3 DNA sequence: TGTGCCAGCAGCTTAGGCAGGGGATGGCAAGAGACCCAGTACTTC. It yields the protein CASSLGRGWQETQYF.